The source of this T cell receptor beta chain is a study of blood T cell repertoires in COVID-19. Background on the study: PBMCs, B-cell-depleted T cells, or T cells were the source of the cDNA or gDNA that made up the material.

This table comes from immunoSEQ multiplex PCR, and its TCRdb copy is limited to in-frame clones, with some not included. The sample lists over 250,000 clones; roughly 89% were seen once. The CDR3 extends over 15 amino acids. Germline V gene data show CDR1 as SNHLY and CDR2 as FYNNEI. V lost 6 bases to trimming and J lost 0 bases; unmatched junction nucleotides: 5. This clone was seen only a few times. The sample taken for sequencing was PBMCs or T cells enriched from blood (not recorded which). The rearrangement links TRBV2 to TRBJ1-5; 7 nucleotides align to TRBD1. This clonotype was sampled from an older woman who had recovered from COVID-19. The CDR3 DNA sequence: TGTGCCAGCAGGAGGGACAGTAATAGCAATCAGCCCCAGCATTTT. This encodes CASRRDSNSNQPQHF.